This T cell receptor (beta chain) is drawn from a study of sequential checkpoint blockade in melanoma. On the study more broadly: Each arm's sequence ended with maintenance nivolumab.

Treatment: randomized to nivolumab then ipilimumab (arm A) or the reverse (arm B). Germline CDR1 is GTSNPN and CDR2 is SVGIG (reference sequence). Deletions cut 2 bases from V and 1 base from J, with 5 bases between. CDR3 size: 12 residues. Produced via immunoSEQ multiplex PCR; TCRdb's table is partial and in-frame only. The sample carries approximately 7,800 clones, under 30% recorded once. The chain uses TRBV30 and TRBJ1-1; D unresolved. The sample was tumor tissue (inferred from file names), taken from a patient given nivolumab and ipilimumab in sequence. The receptor comes from a human donor with melanoma. The CDR3, as DNA: TGTGCCTGGAGTATTAAGAACACTGAAGCTTTCTTT. It codes for CAWSIKNTEAFF.